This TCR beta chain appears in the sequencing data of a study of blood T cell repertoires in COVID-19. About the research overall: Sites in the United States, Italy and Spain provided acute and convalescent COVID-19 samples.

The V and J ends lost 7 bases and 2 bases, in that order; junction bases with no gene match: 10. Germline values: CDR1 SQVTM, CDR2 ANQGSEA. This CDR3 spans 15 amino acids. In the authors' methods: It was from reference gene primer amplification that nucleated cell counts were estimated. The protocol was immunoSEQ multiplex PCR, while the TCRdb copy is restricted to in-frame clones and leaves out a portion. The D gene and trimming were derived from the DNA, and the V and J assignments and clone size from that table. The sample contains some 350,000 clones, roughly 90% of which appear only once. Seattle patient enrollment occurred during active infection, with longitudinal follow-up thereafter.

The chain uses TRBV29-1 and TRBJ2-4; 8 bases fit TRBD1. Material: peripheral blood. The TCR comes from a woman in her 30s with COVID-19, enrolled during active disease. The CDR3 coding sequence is TGCAGCGCTGGGGGCCAGGGGGCGCCCAAAAACATTCAGTACTTC. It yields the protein CSAGGQGAPKNIQYF.